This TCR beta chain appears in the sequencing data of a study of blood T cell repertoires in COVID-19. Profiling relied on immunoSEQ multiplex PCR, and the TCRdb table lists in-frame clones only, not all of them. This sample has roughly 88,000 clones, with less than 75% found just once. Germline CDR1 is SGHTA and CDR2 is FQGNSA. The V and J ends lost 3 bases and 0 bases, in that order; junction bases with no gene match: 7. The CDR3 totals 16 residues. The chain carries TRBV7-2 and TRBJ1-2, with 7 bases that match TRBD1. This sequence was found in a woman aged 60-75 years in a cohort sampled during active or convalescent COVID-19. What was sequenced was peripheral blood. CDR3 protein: CASSFTGALANYGYTF. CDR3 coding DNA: TGTGCCAGCAGCTTTACAGGGGCACTAGCTAACTATGGCTACACCTTC.